A selection of T cell receptor beta chains follows, all from one sample in a study of a mutant IDH1 vaccine in newly diagnosed glioma. Assay used: immunoSEQ multiplex PCR; TCRdb lists only in-frame clones, some missing. The table includes 50,000 to 65,000 clones, roughly 84% detected once. What these receptors recognize is not known. The specimen was PBMCs, collected from a glioma patient whose treatment included an IDH1 peptide vaccine. The receptors derive from a woman between 45 and 65 years old with glioma. Each CDR3 is given with its conserved first and last residue. The order of the fields is J gene, V gene, clone size, D gene, CDR3 protein, CDR3 DNA. The D gene is left open where the match is weak. The listing skips clone size in some rows; elsewhere it reads once, few, many or a size class.

>TRBJ2-4|TRBV4-1|-|TRBD1
CASSQNGQVQYF
TGCGCCAGCAGCCAAAACGGACAGGTTCAGTACTTC
>TRBJ1-6|TRBV28|-|TRBD1
CAARPPKDRGNSPLHF
TGTGCCGCACGGCCACCGAAGGACAGGGGGAATTCACCCCTCCACTTT
>TRBJ2-3|TRBV9|-|-
CASTGAGDTQYF
TGTGCCAGCACCGGAGCGGGAGATACGCAGTATTTT
>TRBJ2-2|TRBV2|-|-
CASTRRIAEPNTGELFF
TGTGCCAGCACTCGGCGGATAGCGGAACCGAACACCGGGGAGCTGTTTTTT
>TRBJ2-1|TRBV30|-|TRBD1
CAWSVRLTGQNNEQFF
TGTGCCTGGAGTGTACGTCTGACAGGGCAAAACAATGAGCAGTTCTTC
>TRBJ1-1|TRBV6-5|few|-
CASTKDGTNTEAFF
TGTGCCAGCACTAAGGACGGTACGAACACTGAAGCTTTCTTT
>TRBJ2-6|TRBV18|-|-
CASSPGRSSGANVLTF
TGTGCCAGCTCCCCTGGTCGGAGCTCTGGGGCCAACGTCCTGACTTTC
>TRBJ2-7|TRBV7-9|-|-
CASSTPRGYEQYF
TGTGCCAGCAGCACCCCTCGGGGCTACGAGCAGTACTTC
>TRBJ1-1|TRBV19|-|-
CASSIQVTWQGSTEAFF
TGTGCCAGTAGTATCCAGGTTACGTGGCAGGGGTCCACTGAAGCTTTCTTT
>TRBJ1-4|TRBV12-5|-|-
CASGLGRDNEKLFF
TGTGCTAGTGGTTTGGGTAGAGATAATGAAAAACTGTTTTTT
>TRBJ2-7|TRBV2|-|-
CASMRENEQYF
TGTGCCAGCATGAGGGAGAACGAGCAGTACTTC
>TRBJ1-1|TRBV15|-|-
CATSRDYPGVGTEAFF
TGTGCCACCAGCAGAGACTACCCCGGGGTGGGCACTGAAGCTTTCTTT
>TRBJ2-1|TRBV2|-|TRBD1
CASSPGQGYNEQFF
TGTGCCAGCAGTCCCGGACAGGGGTACAATGAGCAGTTCTTC
>TRBJ2-5|TRBV27|few|TRBD1
CASRRQGEETQYF
TGTGCCAGCAGAAGACAGGGCGAAGAGACCCAGTACTTC
>TRBJ1-2|TRBV27|few|-
CASSLLGSGYGYTF
TGTGCCAGCAGTTTATTGGGGTCGGGGTATGGCTACACCTTC
>TRBJ1-5|TRBV5-1|-|-
CASAPGGTGSNQPQHF
TGCGCCAGCGCCCCCGGGGGAACGGGAAGCAATCAGCCCCAGCATTTT
>TRBJ1-1|TRBV29-1|-|-
CSVFGQRNTEAFF
TGCAGCGTCTTCGGACAGAGAAACACTGAAGCTTTCTTT
>TRBJ1-5|TRBV5-6|-|-
CASSLGGAAQPQHF
TGTGCCAGCAGCTTGGGAGGGGCCGCCCAGCCCCAGCATTTT
>TRBJ1-1|TRBV2|-|TRBD1
CASSGQGGNTEAFF
TGTGCCAGCAGCGGACAGGGAGGGAACACTGAAGCTTTCTTT
>TRBJ1-1|TRBV7-8|-|-
CASSQQGVTEAFF
TGTGCCAGCAGTCAGCAAGGGGTCACTGAAGCTTTCTTT
>TRBJ1-2|TRBV2|-|-
CASRREEGAYGYTF
TGTGCCAGCAGGCGGGAAGAGGGCGCGTATGGCTACACCTTC
>TRBJ2-1|TRBV7-9|-|TRBD1
CASSFSYPGQGFYNEQFF
TGTGCCAGCAGTTTCTCATACCCAGGACAGGGGTTCTACAATGAGCAGTTCTTC
>TRBJ1-2|TRBV27|-|-
CASSLSGIFREGYTF
TGTGCCAGCAGTTTATCTGGTATCTTCCGGGAGGGCTACACCTTC
>TRBJ2-1|TRBV4-3|-|-
CASSLQRAFMTNEQFF
TGCGCCAGCAGCCTCCAGAGGGCGTTTATGACCAATGAGCAGTTCTTC
>TRBJ1-6|TRBV13|-|-
CASSLGRWVSNSPLHF
TGTGCCAGCAGCTTAGGCCGGTGGGTGAGTAATTCACCCCTCCACTTT
>TRBJ1-2|TRBV4-1|once|-
CASSQDRTVGYTF
TGCGCCAGCAGCCAAGATCGGACAGTTGGCTACACCTTC
>TRBJ1-2|TRBV7-9|-|-
CASSFPGLNYGYTF
TGTGCCAGCAGCTTTCCAGGTCTCAACTATGGCTACACCTTC
>TRBJ2-7|TRBV20-1|once|TRBD1
CSAEQGYEQYF
TGCAGTGCTGAACAGGGGTACGAGCAGTACTTC
>TRBJ2-3|TRBV6-1|-|TRBD2
CASSVGLAGATDTQYF
TGTGCCAGCAGTGTCGGACTAGCGGGAGCCACAGATACGCAGTATTTT
>TRBJ2-7|TRBV2|-|TRBD1
CASSPRQGNEQYF
TGTGCCAGCAGCCCTAGACAGGGAAACGAGCAGTACTTC
>TRBJ1-3|TRBV30|-|-
CAWNLRDISFSGNTIYF
TGTGCCTGGAATCTTCGGGACATTTCATTCTCTGGAAACACCATATATTTT
>TRBJ2-1|TRBV9|-|TRBD2
CASSVAPGTSGGNEQFF
TGTGCCAGCAGCGTAGCCCCCGGGACTAGCGGGGGGAATGAGCAGTTCTTC
>TRBJ2-7|TRBV5-1|-|TRBD1
CASSEGQGSFDEQYF
TGCGCCAGCAGCGAGGGACAGGGCAGTTTTGACGAGCAGTACTTC
>TRBJ2-7|TRBV6-1|-|-
CASSDGRGISYEQYF
TGTGCCAGCAGTGACGGACGGGGGATCTCCTACGAGCAGTACTTC
>TRBJ1-6|TRBV28|-|-
CASTLTGASSYNSPLHF
TGTGCCAGCACCCTCACCGGGGCCAGCTCCTATAATTCACCCCTCCACTTT
>TRBJ2-3|TRBV6-6|-|TRBD2
CASRLAGGQDTQYF
TGTGCCAGCAGACTAGCGGGGGGGCAGGATACGCAGTATTTT
>TRBJ1-2|TRBV29-1|-|TRBD1
CSVEDQRQGNYGYTF
TGCAGCGTTGAAGATCAAAGACAGGGGAACTATGGCTACACCTTC
>TRBJ1-5|TRBV5-4|once|TRBD1
CASSSGQGDQPQHF
TGTGCCAGCAGCTCTGGACAGGGAGATCAGCCCCAGCATTTT
>TRBJ1-2|TRBV6-4|-|-
CASSDSPTTPYGYTF
TGTGCCAGCAGTGACTCCCCAACTACACCATATGGCTACACCTTC
>TRBJ1-1|TRBV10-1|once|TRBD1
CASRQGMNTEAFF
TGCGCCTCAAGACAGGGGATGAACACTGAAGCTTTCTTT
>TRBJ1-5|TRBV6-5|-|-
CASSPGSYSNQPQHF
TGTGCCAGCAGTCCGGGCAGCTATAGCAATCAGCCCCAGCATTTT
>TRBJ1-3|TRBV4-1|-|-
CASSQPHVDSGNTIYF
TGCGCCAGCAGCCAACCACATGTAGACTCTGGAAACACCATATATTTT
>TRBJ1-6|TRBV5-1|-|-
CASSTRDESPLHF
TGCGCCAGCAGCACGCGGGATGAATCACCCCTCCACTTT
>TRBJ1-5|TRBV27|-|-
CASYSGPNQPQHF
TGTGCCAGCTACTCGGGTCCAAATCAGCCCCAGCATTTT
>TRBJ1-2|TRBV29-1|-|-
CSVDPTGHYGYTF
TGCAGCGTTGATCCCACAGGGCACTATGGCTACACCTTC
>TRBJ1-1|TRBV19|-|-
CASSIVGDTEAFF
TGTGCCAGTAGTATAGTCGGGGACACTGAAGCTTTCTTT
>TRBJ1-2|TRBV10-3|-|TRBD1
CAISDGQGVKAF
TGTGCCATCAGTGATGGACAGGGGGTTAAGGCCTTC
>TRBJ2-3|TRBV9|-|-
CASSVVPTSADTQYF
TGTGCCAGCAGCGTAGTTCCAACTAGTGCAGATACGCAGTATTTT
>TRBJ2-5|TRBV5-1|-|-
CASSRGQQHQTQYF
TGCGCCAGCAGCCGCGGACAGCAGCACCAGACCCAGTACTTC
>TRBJ2-3|TRBV10-3|-|TRBD2
CATGPGTSGGGDTQYF
TGTGCCACCGGGCCCGGGACTAGCGGGGGAGGTGATACGCAGTATTTT
>TRBJ1-1|TRBV7-6|-|-
CASSLAQNTEAFF
TGTGCCAGCAGCTTAGCCCAGAACACTGAAGCTTTCTTT
>TRBJ1-5|TRBV28|-|-
CASSPIGGQSKPQHF
TGTGCCAGCAGCCCCATAGGCGGGCAATCGAAGCCCCAGCATTTT
>TRBJ1-2|TRBV25-1|-|TRBD1
CASSELDREEEGYTF
TGTGCCAGCAGTGAACTCGACAGGGAGGAAGAGGGCTACACCTTC